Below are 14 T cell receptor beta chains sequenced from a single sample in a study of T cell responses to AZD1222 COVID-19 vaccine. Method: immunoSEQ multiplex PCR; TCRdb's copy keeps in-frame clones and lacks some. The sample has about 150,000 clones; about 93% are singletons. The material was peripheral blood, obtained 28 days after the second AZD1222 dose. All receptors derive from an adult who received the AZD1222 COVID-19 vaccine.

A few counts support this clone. The CDR3 DNA reads TGTGCCAGCAGCCAAGCCACCGGGGAGCTGTTTTTT. It codes for CASSQATGELFF. This rearrangement joins TRBV3-1 (or the pseudogene TRBV3-2) to TRBJ2-2; D is unresolved. The CDR3 length is 12 residues. Germline V CDR1 and CDR2: LGHDT, YNNKEL (reference sequence). Deletions cut 1 base from V and 4 bases from J, with 1 base between.

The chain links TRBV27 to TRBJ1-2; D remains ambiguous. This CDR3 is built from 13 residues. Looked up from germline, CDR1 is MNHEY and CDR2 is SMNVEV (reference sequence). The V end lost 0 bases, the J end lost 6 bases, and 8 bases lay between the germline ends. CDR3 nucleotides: TGTGCCAGCAGTTTATCCGGGCAGAATGGCTACACCTTC. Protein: CASSLSGQNGYTF.

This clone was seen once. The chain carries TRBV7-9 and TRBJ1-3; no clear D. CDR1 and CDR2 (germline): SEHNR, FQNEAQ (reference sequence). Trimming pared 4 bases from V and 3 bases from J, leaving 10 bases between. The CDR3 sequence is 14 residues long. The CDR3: CASSSWTDGNTIYF. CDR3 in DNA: TGTGCCAGCAGCTCCTGGACCGATGGAAACACCATATATTTT.

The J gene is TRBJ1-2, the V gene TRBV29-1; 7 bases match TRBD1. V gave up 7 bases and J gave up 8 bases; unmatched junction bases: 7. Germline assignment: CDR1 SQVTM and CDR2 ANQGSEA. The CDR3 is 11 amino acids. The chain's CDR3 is CSAPTGNGYTF. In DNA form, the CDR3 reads TGCAGCGCTCCGACAGGGAACGGCTACACCTTC.

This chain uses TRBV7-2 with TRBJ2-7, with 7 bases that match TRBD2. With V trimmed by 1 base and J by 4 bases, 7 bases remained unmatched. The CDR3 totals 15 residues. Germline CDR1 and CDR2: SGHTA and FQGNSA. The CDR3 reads CASSLVPSGTYEQYF. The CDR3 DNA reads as TGTGCCAGCAGCTTAGTTCCTAGCGGAACGTACGAGCAGTACTTC.

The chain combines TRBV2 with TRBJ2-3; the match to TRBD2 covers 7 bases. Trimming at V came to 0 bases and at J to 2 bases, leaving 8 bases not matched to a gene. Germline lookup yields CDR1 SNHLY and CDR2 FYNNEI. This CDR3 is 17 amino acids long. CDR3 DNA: TGTGCCAGCAGTGAAGCCGGGACTACCGTGAACACAGATACGCAGTATTTT. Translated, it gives CASSEAGTTVNTDTQYF.

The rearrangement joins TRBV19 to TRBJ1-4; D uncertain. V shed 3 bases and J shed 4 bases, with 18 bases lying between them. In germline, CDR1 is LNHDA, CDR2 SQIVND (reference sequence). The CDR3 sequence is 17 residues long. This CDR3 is CASSIWSGSRRNEKLFF. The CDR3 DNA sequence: TGTGCCAGTAGTATTTGGTCTGGGTCCAGGCGTAATGAAAAACTGTTTTTT.

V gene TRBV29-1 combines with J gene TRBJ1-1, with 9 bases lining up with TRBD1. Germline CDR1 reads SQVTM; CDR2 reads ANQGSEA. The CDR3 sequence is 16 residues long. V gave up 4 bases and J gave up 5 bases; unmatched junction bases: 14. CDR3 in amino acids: CSVARDREGSGTEAFF. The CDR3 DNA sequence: TGCAGCGTTGCACGGGACAGGGAGGGTTCGGGGACTGAAGCTTTCTTT.

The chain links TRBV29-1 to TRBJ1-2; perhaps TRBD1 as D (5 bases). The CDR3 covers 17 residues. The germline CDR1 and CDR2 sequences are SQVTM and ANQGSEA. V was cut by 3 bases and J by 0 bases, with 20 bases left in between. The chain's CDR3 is CSVESESEGLTNYGYTF. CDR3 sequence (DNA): TGCAGCGTTGAGAGTGAAAGTGAGGGGCTTACTAACTATGGCTACACCTTC.

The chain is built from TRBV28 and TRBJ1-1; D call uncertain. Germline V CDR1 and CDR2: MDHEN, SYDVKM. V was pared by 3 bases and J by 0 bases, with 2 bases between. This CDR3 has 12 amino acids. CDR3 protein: CASSFLNTEAFF. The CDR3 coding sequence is TGTGCCAGCAGTTTCCTGAACACTGAAGCTTTCTTT.

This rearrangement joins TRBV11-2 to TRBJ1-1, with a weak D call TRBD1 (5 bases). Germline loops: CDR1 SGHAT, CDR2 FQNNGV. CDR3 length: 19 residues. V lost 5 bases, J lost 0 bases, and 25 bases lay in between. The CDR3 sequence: CASSPGRWGLLNMNTEAFF. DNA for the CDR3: TGTGCCAGCAGCCCAGGTCGATGGGGCCTGCTTAACATGAACACTGAAGCTTTCTTT.

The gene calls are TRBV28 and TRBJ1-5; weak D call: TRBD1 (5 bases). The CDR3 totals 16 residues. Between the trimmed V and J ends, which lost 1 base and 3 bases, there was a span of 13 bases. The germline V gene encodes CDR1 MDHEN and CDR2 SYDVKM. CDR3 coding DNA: TGTGCCAGCAGTTTATTAGGTACCAGGGCCAATCAGCCCCAGCATTTT. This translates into CASSLLGTRANQPQHF.

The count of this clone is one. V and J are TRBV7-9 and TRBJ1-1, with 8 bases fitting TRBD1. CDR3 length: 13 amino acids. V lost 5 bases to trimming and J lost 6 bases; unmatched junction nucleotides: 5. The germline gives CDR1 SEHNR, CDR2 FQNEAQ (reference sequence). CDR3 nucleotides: TGTGCCAGCAGCGGACAGGGAATAGCTGAAGCTTTCTTT. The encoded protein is CASSGQGIAEAFF.

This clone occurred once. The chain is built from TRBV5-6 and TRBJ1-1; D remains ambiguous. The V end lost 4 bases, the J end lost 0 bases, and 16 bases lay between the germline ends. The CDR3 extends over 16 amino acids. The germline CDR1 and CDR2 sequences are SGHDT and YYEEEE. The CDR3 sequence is CASSPAPEPMNTEAFF. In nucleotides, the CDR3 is TGTGCCAGCAGCCCTGCGCCAGAACCAATGAACACTGAAGCTTTCTTT. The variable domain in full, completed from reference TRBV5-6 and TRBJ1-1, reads DAGVTQSPTHLIKTRGQQVTLRCSPKSGHDTVSWYQQALGQGPQFIFQYYEEEERQRGNFPDRFSGHQFPNYSSELNVNALLLGDSALYLCASSPAPEPMNTEAFFGQGTRLTVV.